These 21 T cell receptor beta chains originate from one sample sequenced in a study of cytomegalovirus exposure and HLA in healthy donors. Vbeta (60) and Jbeta (13) primers were used in the PCR. The assay was immunoSEQ multiplex PCR, and TCRdb's table has in-frame clones only and misses some. This sample has approximately 100,000 clones, with about 70% found just once. The sample consisted of PBMCs. The receptors stem from a man aged 45-65 years in good health and CMV-seropositive.

This clone has only a few counts. The V gene is TRBV6-6, the J gene TRBJ1-1; 8 bases map to TRBD1. Germline CDR1 and CDR2: MNHNY and SVGAGI (reference sequence). The CDR3 is made up of 14 amino acids. The J segment lost 4 bases and the V segment lost 5 bases, leaving 6 bases of the junction unmatched. In nucleotides, the CDR3 is TGTGCCAGCAGTGACGATACAGGGGGCACTGAAGCTTTCTTT. Its translation: CASSDDTGGTEAFF.

V and J are TRBV2 and TRBJ2-3; TRBD2 matches 12 bases. The CDR3 runs 17 residues. Trimming cost V 4 bases and J 0 bases; bases outside gene matches: 5. Germline-derived CDR1 and CDR2 are SNHLY and FYNNEI. The CDR3 here is CASSGLAGGPSTDTQYF. CDR3 DNA: TGTGCCAGCAGTGGGCTAGCGGGGGGGCCTAGCACAGATACGCAGTATTTT.

The chain's CDR3 is CASSWDIGTGELFF. CDR3 sequence (DNA): TGTGCCAGCAGCTGGGACATTGGCACCGGGGAGCTGTTTTTT. J is TRBJ2-2 and V is TRBV5-4, with D possibly being TRBD1 (6 bases). CDR3 length: 14 amino acids. V gave up 3 bases and J gave up 4 bases, with 10 bases separating them. Germline CDR1 reads SGHNT; CDR2 reads YYREEE (reference sequence). Full variable domain (outside the CDR3, taken from reference TRBV5-4 and TRBJ2-2): ETGVTQSPTHLIKTRGQQVTLRCSSQSGHNTVSWYQQALGQGPQFIFQYYREEENGRGNFPPRFSGLQFPNYSSELNVNALELDDSALYLCASSWDIGTGELFFGEGSRLTVL.

This clone was seen a single time. The CDR3 region is CASSLVSGGDTQYF. The CDR3 coding sequence is TGTGCCAGCAGCTTAGTATCCGGGGGGGATACGCAGTATTTT. The chain joins TRBV11-3 to TRBJ2-3; 7 nucleotides match TRBD2. J lost 6 bases, V lost 1 base, and 4 bases had no gene match. Per the germline V gene, CDR1 is SGHNT and CDR2 is YENEEA. The CDR3 loop spans 14 amino acids.

This clone has only a few counts. CDR3 residues: CASSSRREWDEQFF. CDR3 in DNA: TGTGCCAGCAGTTCACGGCGGGAGTGGGATGAGCAGTTCTTC. The chain has TRBV28 and TRBJ2-1; 7 nucleotides line up with TRBD2. Germline CDR1 is MDHEN and CDR2 is SYDVKM. CDR3 length: 14 amino acids. Trimming cost V 4 bases and J 8 bases; bases outside gene matches: 8.

The chain is built from TRBV10-3 and TRBJ1-2, with 9 bases identical to TRBD1. The CDR3 runs 14 residues. V trimming: 7 bases; J trimming: 8 bases; junction bases outside the gene matches: 11. Germline V gives CDR1 ENHRY, CDR2 SYGVKD. The CDR3 spells CAITMGQGLGGYTF. CDR3 sequence (DNA): TGTGCCATCACCATGGGACAGGGATTGGGCGGCTACACCTTC.

This clone showed up just a few times. V usage is TRBV7-8 and J usage is TRBJ2-5; 11 bases are a match to TRBD2. The CDR3 spans 17 residues. V dropped 4 bases and J dropped 1; count of bases not matched to a gene: 8. The V gene's germline CDR1 is SGHVS and CDR2 FQNEAQ. CDR3 protein: CASSSLRLAGRQETQYF. DNA of the CDR3: TGTGCCAGCAGCTCTCTTAGACTAGCGGGGCGCCAAGAGACCCAGTACTTC.

CDR3 coding DNA: TGCGCCAGCAGCCAAGTAATGAGGACAGGGGGCCTCGAGCCCCAGCATTTT. As protein: CASSQVMRTGGLEPQHF. This chain joins TRBV4-1 and TRBJ1-5, with 11 bases aligning to TRBD1. This CDR3 region has 17 residues. With 1 base clipped from V and 8 bases from J, the junction kept 10 bases outside the gene matches. Looked up from germline, CDR1 is MGHRA and CDR2 is YSYEKL.

Note on this clone: The junction shows a germline mismatch at one end, possibly a read error. V gene TRBV5-1 combines with J gene TRBJ2-2, with D perhaps TRBD2 (6 bases). This CDR3 is 15 amino acids long. Germline CDR1 SGHRS, CDR2 YFSETQ. The CDR3 nucleotides are TGCGCCAGCAGCATCAGTCCCGCCCGGGCCGGGGGGCTGTTTTTT. Encoded protein: CASSISPARAGGLFF.

The V and J genes are TRBV1 and TRBJ1-3; TRBD1, the D gene given by the table, was not confirmed from the DNA. TRBV1 is flagged as a pseudogene. This CDR3 contains 15 residues. CDR3 sequence: CTSSQDHRGGNTIYF. In DNA, the CDR3 is TGCACCAGCAGCCAAGATCACAGGGGTGGAAACACCATATATTTT.

V is TRBV10-3 and J is TRBJ1-1, with 9 positions matching TRBD1. Losses at the gene ends were 1 base for V and 3 bases for J; bases not matched to a gene: 3. Germline CDR1 is ENHRY and CDR2 is SYGVKD. This CDR3 has 15 residues. CDR3 region: CAISELGQGYTEAFF. The CDR3 coding sequence is TGTGCCATCAGTGAGTTGGGACAGGGATACACTGAAGCTTTCTTT.

With respect to this clone: One end of the junction does not line up with germline, which may come from a read error. The rearrangement links TRBV7-9 to TRBJ1-3; D gene uncertain. The CDR3 covers 13 residues. The germline CDR1 and CDR2 sequences are SEHNR and FQNEAQ (reference sequence). CDR3 sequence reads: CSSSLGYLDTIYF. The CDR3 DNA follows: TGTTCCAGCAGCTTGGGCTACTTAGACACCATATATTTT.

The chain combines TRBV6-5 with TRBJ1-1, with 7 positions matching TRBD1. CDR1 and CDR2 from the germline V gene are MNHEY and SVGAGI. V was clipped by 4 bases and J by 3 bases; unmatched bases: 2. The CDR3 is 13 amino acids. The CDR3 is CASSSGQHTEAFF. The CDR3 nucleotides read TGTGCCAGCAGTTCGGGACAGCACACTGAAGCTTTCTTT.

In regard to this clone: One end of the junction varies from germline; a read error may be responsible. J is TRBJ1-1 and V is TRBV7-9, with 12 bases identical to TRBD1. The CDR3 extends over 18 amino acids. Germline V gene lookup returns CDR1 SEHNR and CDR2 FQNEAQ (reference sequence). The CDR3 DNA follows: TGTTCCAGCAGCTTAGAGTCGCTTATGGGACAGGGGGCGCGTTTAGCTTTCTTT. Its translation: CSSSLESLMGQGARLAFF.

This clone was detected once. The chain employs TRBV4-1 and TRBJ1-2; D is unresolved. This CDR3 has 14 amino acids. V lost 0 bases, J lost 8 bases, and 13 bases lay in between. Germline CDR1 is MGHRA and CDR2 is YSYEKL. This CDR3 reads CASSQEWQLRGYTF. The CDR3 nucleotides are TGCGCCAGCAGCCAAGAGTGGCAGCTCAGGGGCTACACCTTC.

The chain links TRBV10-1 to TRBJ2-3, with 9 bases aligning to TRBD1. This CDR3 spans 16 amino acids. Germline V lookup: CDR1 WNHNN, CDR2 SYGVQD (reference sequence). J gave up 5 bases and V 0 bases, and 6 bases lay outside the gene matches. CDR3 in DNA: TGCGCCAGCAGTGAGTCGACAGGGGGGAATGGAGATACGCAGTATTTT. Its protein product is CASSESTGGNGDTQYF.

The chain carries TRBV2 and TRBJ2-2; 7 bases align to TRBD1. This CDR3 has 13 residues. CDR1 is SNHLY and CDR2 is FYNNEI in the germline V gene. Germline trimming cut 6 bases from V and 4 bases from J; bases unmatched to any gene: 2. CDR3 protein: CASRRQGTGELFF. CDR3 DNA: TGTGCCAGCAGACGACAGGGCACCGGGGAGCTGTTTTTT.

This clone showed up just a few times. The chain couples TRBV9 to TRBJ2-2; D perhaps matches TRBD2 (5 bases). Looked up from germline, CDR1 is SGDLS and CDR2 is YYNGEE. The CDR3 length is 14 residues. Trimming removed 0 bases from V and 3 bases from J, with 6 bases in between. In DNA form, the CDR3 reads TGTGCCAGCAGCGTAGTCGGGGACACCGGGGAGCTGTTTTTT. Translating it yields CASSVVGDTGELFF.

Worth noting for this clone: Relative to the germline gene, one junction end is altered; a read error may explain this. The rearrangement joins TRBV6-5 to TRBJ2-7; TRBD1 matches at 9 bases. CDR1 and CDR2 from the germline V gene are MNHEY and SVGAGI. The CDR3 runs 13 residues. CDR3 protein: CASSPPNRGHWHF. The CDR3 DNA follows: TGTGCCAGCAGTCCTCCCAACAGGGGGCATTGGCACTTC.

This clone was seen more than once but under ten times. In DNA form, the CDR3 reads TGTGCCTGGGTGAACGTGGGACAAAGCTCCTACGAGCAGTACTTC. Its translation: CAWVNVGQSSYEQYF. J is TRBJ2-7 and V is TRBV30, with D perhaps TRBD1 (6 bases). Germline V gives CDR1 GTSNPN, CDR2 SVGIG (reference sequence). V shed 5 bases and J shed 0 bases, with 17 bases lying between them. The CDR3 runs to 15 residues.

This chain links TRBV29-1 with TRBJ2-1, with TRBD2 identical over 12 bases. The trim removed 6 bases at V and 7 bases at J, leaving 7 bases unmatched. This CDR3 comprises 14 residues. Germline-derived CDR1 and CDR2 are SQVTM and ANQGSEA. CDR3 loop: CSVLGLAGINEQFF. The CDR3 DNA sequence: TGCAGCGTACTGGGACTAGCGGGTATTAATGAGCAGTTCTTC.